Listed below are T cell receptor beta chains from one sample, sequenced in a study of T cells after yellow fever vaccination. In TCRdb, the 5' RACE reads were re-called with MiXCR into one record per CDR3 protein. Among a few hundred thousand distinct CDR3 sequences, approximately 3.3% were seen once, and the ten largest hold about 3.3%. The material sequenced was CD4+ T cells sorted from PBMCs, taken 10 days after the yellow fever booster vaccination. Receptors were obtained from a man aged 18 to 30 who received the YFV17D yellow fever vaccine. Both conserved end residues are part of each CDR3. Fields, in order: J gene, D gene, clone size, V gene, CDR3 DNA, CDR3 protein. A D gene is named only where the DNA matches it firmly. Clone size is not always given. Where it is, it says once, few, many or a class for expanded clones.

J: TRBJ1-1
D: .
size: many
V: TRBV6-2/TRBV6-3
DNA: TGTGCCAGCAGTTACTCCCGGGTTAACACTGAAGCTTTCTTT
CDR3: CASSYSRVNTEAFF

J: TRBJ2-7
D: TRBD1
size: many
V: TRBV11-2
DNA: TGTGCCAGCAGCCCACGGACAGGTGCATACGAGCAGTACTTC
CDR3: CASSPRTGAYEQYF

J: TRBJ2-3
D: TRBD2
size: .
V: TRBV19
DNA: TGTGCCAGTAGCCTTGGACTAGCCCTCCCGGGAGATACGCAGTATTTT
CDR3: CASSLGLALPGDTQYF

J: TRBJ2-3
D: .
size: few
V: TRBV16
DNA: TGTGCCAGCAGCCAATCCTCAGATACGCAGTATTTT
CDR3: CASSQSSDTQYF

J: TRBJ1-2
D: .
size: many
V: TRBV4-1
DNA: TGCGCCAGCAGCCAACCTCTCAGGGGTAACTATGGCTACACCTTC
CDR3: CASSQPLRGNYGYTF

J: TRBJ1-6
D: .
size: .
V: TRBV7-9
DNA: TGTGCCAGCAGCCCCGGAGGGGCCAACGCCTATAATTCACCCCTCCACTTT
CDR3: CASSPGGANAYNSPLHF

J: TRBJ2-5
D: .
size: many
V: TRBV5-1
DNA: TGCGCCAGCAGCTTAGTGAGCGGGCAAGAGACCCAGTACTTC
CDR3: CASSLVSGQETQYF

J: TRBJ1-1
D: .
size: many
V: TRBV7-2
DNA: TGTGCCAGCAGCTTAAACAGGGATACCCCGAACACTGAAGCTTTCTTT
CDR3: CASSLNRDTPNTEAFF

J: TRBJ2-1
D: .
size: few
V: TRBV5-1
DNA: TGCGCCAGCAGCTCCCTAGGAAGCGGTGAGCAGTTCTTC
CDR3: CASSSLGSGEQFF

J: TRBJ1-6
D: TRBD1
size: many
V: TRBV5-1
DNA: TGCGCCAGCAGCTTGGAACAGGGGTTCTCACCCCTCCACTTT
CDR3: CASSLEQGFSPLHF

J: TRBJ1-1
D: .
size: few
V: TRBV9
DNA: TGTGCCAGCAGCGTAGGTTCCGGGAACACTGAAGCTTTCTTT
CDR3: CASSVGSGNTEAFF

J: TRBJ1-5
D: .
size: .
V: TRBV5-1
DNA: TGCGCCAGCAGCTTGAATCCCGGGGGTAGCAATCAGCCCCAGCATTTT
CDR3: CASSLNPGGSNQPQHF

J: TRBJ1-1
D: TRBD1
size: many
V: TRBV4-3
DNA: TGCGCCAGCAGCCAAGAATGGATCAGGGGGAGGATAATGAACACTGAAGCTTTCTTT
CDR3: CASSQEWIRGRIMNTEAFF

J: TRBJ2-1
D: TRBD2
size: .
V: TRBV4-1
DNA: TGCGCCAGCAGCCGGAAGGTGGGGACTAGCGGGGGGGTTACTAACAAAGGTGAGCAGTTCTTC
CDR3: CASSRKVGTSGGVTNKGEQFF

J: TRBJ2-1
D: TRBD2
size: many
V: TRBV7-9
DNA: TGTGCCAGCAGCGTAACGCGGGGGGCCTCCTACAATGAGCAGTTCTTC
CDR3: CASSVTRGASYNEQFF

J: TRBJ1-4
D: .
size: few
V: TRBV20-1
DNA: TGCAGTGCCGCAAGCAATGAAAAACTGTTTTTT
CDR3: CSAASNEKLFF

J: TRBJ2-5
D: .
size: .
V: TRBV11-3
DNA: TGTGCCAGCAGCTTGATGGCTGAGCAAGAGACCCAGTACTTC
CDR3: CASSLMAEQETQYF

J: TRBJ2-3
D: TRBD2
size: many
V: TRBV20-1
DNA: TGCAGTGCTAGTTGGCGCGGGGGAGGCACAGATACGCAGTATTTT
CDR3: CSASWRGGGTDTQYF

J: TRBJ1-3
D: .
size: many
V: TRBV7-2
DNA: TGTGCATCGTCGGGGACGTCTGGGAACACCATATATTTT
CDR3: CASSGTSGNTIYF

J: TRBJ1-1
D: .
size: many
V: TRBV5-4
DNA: TGTGCCAGCAGCCTTGGCAAAACAGGTGGCACTGAAGCTTTCTTT
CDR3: CASSLGKTGGTEAFF

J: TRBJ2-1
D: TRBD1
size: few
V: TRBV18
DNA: TGTGCCAGCTCACCCCGGGTTACGACAGGGTTCAGTGAGCAGTTCTTC
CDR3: CASSPRVTTGFSEQFF

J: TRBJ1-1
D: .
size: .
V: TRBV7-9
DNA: TGTGCCAGCAGCTTTTCCGGGACGGTGAACACTGAAGCTTTCTTT
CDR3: CASSFSGTVNTEAFF

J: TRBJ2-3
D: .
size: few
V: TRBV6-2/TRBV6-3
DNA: TGTGCCAGCAGTTTTCCGGGACGGATCACAGATACGCAGTATTTT
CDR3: CASSFPGRITDTQYF

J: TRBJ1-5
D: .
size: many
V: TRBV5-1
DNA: TGCGCCAGCAGCTTGTTAGGCAATCAGCCCCAGCATTTT
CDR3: CASSLLGNQPQHF

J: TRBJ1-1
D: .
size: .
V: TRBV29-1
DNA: TGCAGCGTACCGGGACGAATTAACACTGAAGCTTTCTTT
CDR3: CSVPGRINTEAFF

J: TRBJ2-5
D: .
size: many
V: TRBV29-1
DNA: TGCAGCGTGATCGTAGGAGAGACCCAGTACTTC
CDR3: CSVIVGETQYF

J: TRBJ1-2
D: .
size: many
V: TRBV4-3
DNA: TGCGCCAGCAGCCGAGAAATACAGGGTTTGTATAGAGGCTACACCTTC
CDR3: CASSREIQGLYRGYTF

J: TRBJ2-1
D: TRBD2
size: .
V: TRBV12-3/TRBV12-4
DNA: TGTGCCAGCAGCAAGACTAGCGGTTACTACAATGAGCAGTTCTTC
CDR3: CASSKTSGYYNEQFF

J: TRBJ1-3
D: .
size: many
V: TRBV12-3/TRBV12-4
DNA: TGTGCCAGCAGCGCAATGGGTGCTGGAAACACCATATATTTT
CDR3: CASSAMGAGNTIYF

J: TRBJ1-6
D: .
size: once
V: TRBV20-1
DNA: TGCAGTGCTATCTGGGGGCCGGATTCACCCCTCCGCTTT
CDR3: CSAIWGPDSPLRF

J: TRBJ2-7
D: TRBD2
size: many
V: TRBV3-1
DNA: TGTGCCAGCAGCCAACTAGCGGGGGGCGAGCAGTACTTC
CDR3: CASSQLAGGEQYF